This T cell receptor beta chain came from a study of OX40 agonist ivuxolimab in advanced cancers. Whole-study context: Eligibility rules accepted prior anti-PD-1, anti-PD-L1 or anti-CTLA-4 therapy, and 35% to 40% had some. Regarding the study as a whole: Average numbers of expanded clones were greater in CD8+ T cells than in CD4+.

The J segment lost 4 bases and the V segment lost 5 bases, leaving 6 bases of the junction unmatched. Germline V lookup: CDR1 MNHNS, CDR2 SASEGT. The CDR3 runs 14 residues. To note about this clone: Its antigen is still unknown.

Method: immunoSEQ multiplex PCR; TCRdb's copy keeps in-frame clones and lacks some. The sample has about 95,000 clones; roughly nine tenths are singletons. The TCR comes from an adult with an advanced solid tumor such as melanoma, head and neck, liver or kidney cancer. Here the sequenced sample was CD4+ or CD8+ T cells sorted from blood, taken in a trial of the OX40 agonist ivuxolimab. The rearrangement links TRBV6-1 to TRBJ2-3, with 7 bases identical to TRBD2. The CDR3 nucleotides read TGTGCCAGCAGTTTGGCGGGAGAGTCAGATACGCAGTATTTT. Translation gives CASSLAGESDTQYF.